This T cell receptor beta chain was recorded in a study of PD-L1 blockade in urothelial cancer (dated by TCRdb to about 2017). Broadly, across the study: Every patient began therapy in 2014 and was given atezolizumab 1,200 mg intravenously every 3 weeks. About 85% of the roughly 29 patients were males with bladder-origin urothelial cancer, and about 65% of the roughly 30 reported a prior smoking history. Patients had an ECOG performance status of 0 or 1 and had received between 0 and 3 prior chemotherapy regimens. Blood samples were analyzed at two time points: 3 weeks after treatment start (second dose) and 6 weeks after treatment start. Blood samples gave median yields of about 150,000 T cells and 82,636 unique TCRs, along with a median clonality of around 0.08. The study was an exploratory multi-omic analysis of somatic, immune and clinical correlates of response to PD-L1 blockade with atezolizumab in urothelial cancer. Pretreatment tumor samples and matched peripheral blood, collected serially before and after atezolizumab treatment, underwent TCR sequencing. Progression-free survival longer than 6 months counted as durable clinical benefit, and TCR features were additionally tested against both progression-free and overall survival. In the same patients, pretreatment tumors underwent whole exome sequencing and RNA sequencing in addition to TCR sequencing. Under 10 patients reached durable clinical benefit, while 20 patients did not. Pretreatment blood TCR-seq was available for about 27 patients, at least one posttreatment blood collection was obtained for around 25 patients, and tumor TCR-seq was available for around 25 patients.

The paper's findings and limits, for the study overall: At 3 weeks after the start of treatment, tumor-associated TCR clones in peripheral blood had expanded more in patients with durable benefit (n of about 22, p = 0.022). Because of the small sample size (n of about 30) and the many exploratory analyses performed, the results are intended to be regarded as hypothesis-generating. A pretreatment peripheral blood TCR clonality below the median was linked to improved progression-free and overall survival.

To estimate absolute template abundance from read counts, synthetic TCR analog templates were spiked into each PCR. TCRbeta CDR3 regions were amplified from genomic DNA with bias-controlled V and J gene primers using the immunoSEQ assay. Sequencing of rearranged TCRbeta segments was done at approximately 20X coverage. In the paper's pipeline: Sequencing errors were corrected by clustering and CDR3s were annotated against IMGT to assign V, D and J genes. Out-of-frame and stop-codon sequences were excluded, and only productive TCRbeta rearrangements were used in downstream analyses. To compute clonality, Shannon entropy was normalized by the log of the number of unique productive sequences and then subtracted from one. Fisher's exact test with Benjamini-Hochberg correction, at a threshold of adjusted p below 0.01, was used to find clones that differed between time points or between blood and tumor. TCRdb re-hosts the immuneACCESS table, in-frame sequences only. Its copies lack some clones; in the studies checked, an unresolved V gene accounts for under half of them, and the cause for the rest is not known. V, J and clone size are those of that table, while D and trimming were read from the DNA. The sample records around 21,000 clones, about 85% of which are singletons. The ten most abundant clones make up 1.5% to 2% of the sample.

In the case of this clone: This receptor's antigen is unknown. Base quality data are lacking; no much larger clone is found one base away.

There are 14 amino acids in the CDR3, from cysteine to phenylalanine inclusive. Only the CDR3 region is kept as DNA, spanning 42 bases read in frame from base 1. V and J lose 2 bases and 9 bases, and a span of 14 bases separates them. CDR1 and CDR2, looked up from the germline V gene (reference sequence), are SEHNR and FQNEAQ. Interpreted using the paper, the time point label stands for: peripheral blood 6 weeks after treatment start. The cohort included roughly 29 patients with locally advanced or metastatic urothelial carcinoma who were treated at Memorial Sloan Kettering on a trial protocol. Peripheral blood mononuclear cells were collected pretreatment and during treatment, with between 1 and 8 total time points obtained per patient. The Qiagen DNeasy Blood extraction kit was used to purify genomic DNA from total PBMCs and tumor samples. PBMCs were collected pretreatment and during treatment and were isolated and stored as previously described.

Source: PBMCs, taken around atezolizumab (anti-PD-L1) treatment. The rearranged segments are TRBV7-9 and TRBJ2-1; the D gene is perhaps TRBD2, on 6 matching bases. This receptor was obtained from a man over 45 with urothelial cancer. At the DNA level, the sequence is TGTGCCAGCAGCTTAAGGGCGAGTAGCGGTGAGCAGTTCTTC. This codes for CASSLRASSGEQFF.